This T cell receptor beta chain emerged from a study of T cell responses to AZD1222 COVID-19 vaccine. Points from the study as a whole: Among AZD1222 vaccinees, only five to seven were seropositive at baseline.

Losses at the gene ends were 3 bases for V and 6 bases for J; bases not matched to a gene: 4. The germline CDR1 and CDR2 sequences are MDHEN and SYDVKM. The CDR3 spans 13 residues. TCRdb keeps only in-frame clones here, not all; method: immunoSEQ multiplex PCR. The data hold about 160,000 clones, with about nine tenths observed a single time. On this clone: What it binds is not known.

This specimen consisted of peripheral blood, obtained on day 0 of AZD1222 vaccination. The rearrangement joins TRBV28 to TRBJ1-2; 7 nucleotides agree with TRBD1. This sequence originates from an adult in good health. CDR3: CASSLVQGHGYTF. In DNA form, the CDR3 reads TGTGCCAGCAGTTTGGTACAGGGGCATGGCTACACCTTC.